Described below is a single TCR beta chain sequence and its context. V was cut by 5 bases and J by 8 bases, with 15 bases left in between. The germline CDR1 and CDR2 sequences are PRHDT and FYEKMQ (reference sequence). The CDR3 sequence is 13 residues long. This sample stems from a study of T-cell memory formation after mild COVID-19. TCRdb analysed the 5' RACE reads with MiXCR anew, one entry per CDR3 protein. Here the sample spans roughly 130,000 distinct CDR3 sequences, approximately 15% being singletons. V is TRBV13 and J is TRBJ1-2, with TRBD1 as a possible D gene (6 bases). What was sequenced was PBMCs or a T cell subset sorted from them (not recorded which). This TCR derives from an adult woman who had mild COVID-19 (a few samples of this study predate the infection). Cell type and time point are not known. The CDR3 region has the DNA TGTGCCAGCAGCCCCCCCCGACAGGACGGCTACACCTTC. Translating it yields CASSPPRQDGYTF.